Detailed here is one TCR beta chain. Its antigen remains undetermined. Base qualities are not recorded, but no much larger clone differs from it by a single base. The sample comes from a study of blood T cell repertoires in COVID-19 (dated by TCRdb to 2020 to 2022). The study in broad terms: Samples covering the acute and convalescent phases of COVID-19 were provided by collaborators in the United States, Italy and Spain. The prospective study material was composed of cDNA or gDNA derived from T cells, B-cell-depleted T cells, or PBMCs. Deeply sampled blood TCRbeta repertoires from subjects exposed to, actively infected with, or recovered from COVID-19 were included in the dataset. The repertoires were released in a freely available public database intended as a resource for research on the immune response to SARS-CoV-2. Samples were obtained from the ongoing ImmuneRACE study (first 160 participants) and from roughly 1,300 subjects provided by 6 global collaborators. Sample metadata almost always included a de-identified subject ID, COVID-19 status, age in years and sex. Where HLA class I and class II types were available, the types were taken from metadata supplied by the sample provider, not from assay-based typing.

TCRbeta CDR3 regions were amplified from genomic DNA by means of the immunoSEQ Assay, a bias-controlled multiplex PCR. The source study handled its data this way. Within the assay, amplification of reference gene primers was used to estimate how many nucleated cells each sample contained. Sequence reads were collapsed and filtered to measure the absolute abundance of every unique TCRbeta CDR3 rearrangement. Productive Simpson clonality was computed per sample as the square root of Simpson's diversity index over productive rearrangements. TCRdb carries this immuneACCESS record with in-frame sequences only. Its versions omit some clonotypes, under half of them owing to an unresolved V gene in the studies checked, with the rest unexplained. V, J and clone size are taken as reported in that table, and D and trimming were inferred from the DNA itself. Within this sample are around 82,000 clones, with approximately 92% of them counted one time only. Jointly, the top ten make up 6.9% of the sample.

Each collaborating institution followed its own protocols to collect whole blood in K2EDTA tubes. For TCRbeta analysis, collaborators shipped samples as frozen whole blood, isolated PBMCs, or DNA extracted from either of those sample types. For CDR1 and CDR2, the germline V gene (reference sequence) lists LNHDA and SQIVND. The CDR3 numbers 16 residues from cysteine through phenylalanine. The sequence is cut down to CDR3 DNA, 48 bases in frame from base 1. V is cut by 2 bases and J by 4 bases, and the space between the germline ends is 17 bases. Study-wide conclusions, independent of this receptor: The quantity of clinical and demographic metadata differed by source and by participant and was supplied without curation.

The sequence joins TRBV19 to TRBJ2-5, with TRBD2 as a weak D call on 5 bases. Sample: peripheral blood. The TCR sequence derives from a human donor in a cohort sampled during active COVID-19. The CDR3 protein: CASSIRPGTRGETQYF. The DNA reads as follows: TGTGCCAGTAGTATACGCCCCGGAACCCGGGGAGAGACCCAGTACTTC.